This T cell receptor beta chain was found in a study of identical twins. Details on this clonotype: Antigen: not known.

General study results and limits: Potential partial confounding of zero-insertion analyses by invariant MAIT and iNKT cells was noted. Out-of-frame alpha sequences common to twins exhibited an excess of low generation probability.

With 2 bases removed from V and 2 bases from J, the gap between germline ends came to 9 bases. The CDR3 extends over 14 amino acids. Germline V CDR1 and CDR2: SGHRS, YFSETQ. A universal primer binding site was introduced by template switching. The final cDNA contained unique molecular identifiers. In TCRdb, the 5' RACE reads were re-called with MiXCR into one record per CDR3 protein. The data hold a few hundred thousand distinct CDR3 sequences, with approximately 25% observed a single time. These data also featured in a second study, about T cells expressing NK-cell markers. As reported in that work: The study sequenced eight donors, seven HCMV-seropositive and one seronegative.

The sequencing sample was made of CD4+ T cells sorted from blood. This TCR came from a woman younger than 35 in good health. This chain uses TRBV5-1 with TRBJ2-3; unclear D gene. The CDR3 reads CASSLQLTTDTQYF. The CDR3 DNA follows: TGCGCCAGCAGCTTACAACTTACCACAGATACGCAGTATTTT.